Each of the 19 T cell receptor beta chains below was sequenced from the same sample in a study of identical twins. From the 5' RACE reads, TCRdb called clonotypes with MiXCR, one entry per CDR3 protein. The sample yields roughly 190,000 distinct CDR3 sequences, around a sixth seen once. These data are also associated with another study on T cells expressing NK-cell markers.

The material sequenced was CD8+ T cells sorted from blood. Receptor source: a woman aged 18-35 years in good health.

This clonotype was counted a few times. The J gene is TRBJ1-5, the V gene TRBV12-3 or TRBV12-4; 7 bases are a match to TRBD1. V trimming: 7 bases; J trimming: 7 bases; junction bases outside the gene matches: 10. This CDR3 spans 14 amino acids. The CDR3 DNA follows: TGTGCCAGCACCCTAGGGGGCTTGGGACAGCCCCAGCATTTT. Amino acid sequence: CASTLGGLGQPQHF.

This clonotype was detected only a few times. The rearrangement uses TRBV7-6 and TRBJ1-1, with TRBD1 identical over 9 bases. V was pared by 5 bases and J by 1 base, with 5 bases of the junction left unmatched. Germline loops: CDR1 SGHVS, CDR2 FNYEAQ. The CDR3 sequence is 15 residues long. The CDR3 bases are TGTGCCAGCAGCCCTCCGGGACAGGGGAACACTGAAGCTTTCTTT. Its protein product is CASSPPGQGNTEAFF.

The gene calls are TRBV19 and TRBJ1-1; D is unresolved. The V and J ends lost 1 base and 7 bases respectively, with 7 bases between them. Germline values: CDR1 LNHDA, CDR2 SQIVND (reference sequence). This CDR3 is built from 12 residues. CDR3 bases: TGTGCCAGTAGTATAGGACGGAATGAAGCTTTCTTT. Its translation: CASSIGRNEAFF. The complete variable domain, with remaining parts taken from reference TRBV19 and TRBJ1-1, reads DGGITQSPKYLFRKEGQNVTLSCEQNLNHDAMYWYRQDPGQGLRLIYYSQIVNDFQKGDIAEGYSVSREKKESFPLTVTSAQKNPTAFYLCASSIGRNEAFFGQGTRLTVV.

This chain links TRBV11-3 with TRBJ2-2; the D is unclear. The germline gives CDR1 SGHNT, CDR2 YENEEA. Trimming took off 5 bases at V and 4 bases at J, with 11 bases between the two ends. The CDR3 sequence is 14 residues long. CDR3 DNA sequence: TGTGCCAGCAGCGAACCGGACGCCACCGGGGAGCTGTTTTTT. This codes for CASSEPDATGELFF. Full variable domain (remainder filled in from reference TRBV11-3 and TRBJ2-2): EAGVVQSPRYKIIEKKQPVAFWCNPISGHNTLYWYLQNLGQGPELLIRYENEEAVDDSQLPKDRFSAERLKGVDSTLKIQPAELGDSAVYLCASSEPDATGELFFGEGSRLTVL.

V gene TRBV7-9 combines with J gene TRBJ2-1; 11 bases map to TRBD2. This CDR3 is built from 16 residues. Trimming took 5 bases from V and 9 from J; bases not matched to a gene: 12. CDR1 is SEHNR and CDR2 is FQNEAQ in the germline V gene (reference sequence). As DNA, the CDR3 is TGTGCCAGCAGCACAACGGGACTAGCGGAGCGGGGTGAGCAGTTCTTC. It translates to CASSTTGLAERGEQFF.

This clonotype was recorded many times. This chain connects TRBV5-1 to TRBJ1-1; D not resolved. Between the trimmed V and J ends, which lost 2 bases and 1 base, there was a span of 6 bases. The CDR3 is 13 residues long. CDR1 is SGHRS, CDR2 YFSETQ, per germline. The chain's CDR3 is CASSFITNTEAFF. CDR3 nucleotides: TGCGCCAGCAGCTTCATCACGAACACTGAAGCTTTCTTT.

The chain recombines TRBV10-2 with TRBJ2-1; 10 bases are a match to TRBD2. The CDR3 consists of 14 residues. J gave up 8 bases and V 7 bases, and 8 bases lay outside the gene matches. From germline, CDR1 is WSHSY and CDR2 SAAADI. The CDR3 region is CASILAGVTHEQFF. In nucleotides, the CDR3 is TGCGCCAGCATCCTAGCGGGAGTTACCCATGAGCAGTTCTTC.

This clonotype showed up just a few times. J is TRBJ2-5 and V is TRBV15, with a possible D match to TRBD2 (6 bases). The V and J ends lost 4 bases and 2 bases respectively, with 11 bases between them. The CDR3 is made up of 14 amino acids. The germline V gene has CDR1 LNHNV and CDR2 YYDKDF (reference sequence). DNA for the CDR3: TGTGCCACCAGCATCCGGGACTCTCAAGAGACCCAGTACTTC. This translates into CATSIRDSQETQYF.

This clonotype was picked up a small number of times. The genes are TRBV20-1 and TRBJ2-3, with a possible D match to TRBD1 (5 bases). Germline V CDR1 and CDR2: DFQATT, SNEGSKA (reference sequence). Trimming stripped 3 bases from V and 4 bases from J, with 17 bases between. The CDR3 is 15 amino acids. The CDR3 reads CSASDLLRGSDTQYF. In nucleotides, the CDR3 is TGCAGTGCTAGCGACCTACTAAGGGGCTCAGATACGCAGTATTTT.

This clonotype has a handful of counts. This chain uses TRBV5-1 with TRBJ2-7, with 8 bases matching TRBD1. Germline V gene lookup returns CDR1 SGHRS and CDR2 YFSETQ. Trimming cost V 4 bases and J 5 bases; bases outside gene matches: 5. The length of the CDR3 is 13 residues. In DNA, the CDR3 is TGCGCCAGCAGCCATGGGACAGGCCACGAGCAGTACTTC. The encoded protein is CASSHGTGHEQYF.

This clonotype was picked up a small number of times. The V and J genes are TRBV27 and TRBJ2-3; the match to TRBD2 covers 11 bases. The trim removed 3 bases at V and 3 bases at J, leaving 8 bases unmatched. The V gene's germline CDR1 is MNHEY and CDR2 SMNVEV (reference sequence). The CDR3 is made up of 17 amino acids. The CDR3: CASSFLAGGSSTDTQYF. The CDR3 DNA sequence: TGTGCCAGCAGTTTTTTAGCGGGAGGGTCTTCGACAGATACGCAGTATTTT.

The gene calls are TRBV19 and TRBJ2-3; 10 nucleotides line up with TRBD2. The CDR3 runs 14 residues. CDR1 is LNHDA and CDR2 is SQIVND in the germline V gene (reference sequence). V trimming: 5 bases; J trimming: 3 bases; junction bases outside the gene matches: 2. CDR3 DNA: TGTGCCAGTAGTGAGACTAGCGGGACAGATACGCAGTATTTT. This encodes CASSETSGTDTQYF.

The chain uses TRBV9 and TRBJ2-7, with 11 bases identical to TRBD1. The CDR3 extends over 15 amino acids. Trimming at V came to 3 bases and at J to 2 bases, leaving 4 bases not matched to a gene. Germline V gene data show CDR1 as SGDLS and CDR2 as YYNGEE. The CDR3, as DNA: TGTGCCAGCAGCGAGGGACAGGGGGGAACCTACGAGCAGTACTTC. It translates to CASSEGQGGTYEQYF.

V is TRBV29-1 and J is TRBJ2-1; D is ambiguous. This CDR3 is 13 amino acids long. V was shortened by 3 bases and J by 9 bases, with 15 bases between the two germline ends. Germline V gene data show CDR1 as SQVTM and CDR2 as ANQGSEA. The CDR3 loop reads CSVEPALFGEQFF. Here the CDR3 DNA reads TGCAGCGTTGAGCCTGCGCTTTTCGGTGAGCAGTTCTTC.

The chain couples TRBV5-1 to TRBJ2-7; 7 bases match TRBD1. From germline, CDR1 is SGHRS and CDR2 YFSETQ. Trimming took 3 bases from V and 0 from J; bases not matched to a gene: 15. The CDR3 loop spans 18 amino acids. The CDR3 DNA follows: TGCGCCAGCAGCTCGATTTACCGGGACAGCTCTTCCTCCTACGAGCAGTACTTC. Translating it yields CASSSIYRDSSSSYEQYF.

This clonotype was recorded at least ten times. The V and J genes are TRBV12-3 or TRBV12-4 and TRBJ2-1; weak D call: TRBD2 (6 bases). The CDR3 has 16 amino acids. V was cut by 6 bases and J by 6 bases, with 21 bases left in between. In DNA, the CDR3 is TGTGCCAGCAGCCCCGCCCCGGGAGACGAGGCCAATGAGCAGTTCTTC. It specifies CASSPAPGDEANEQFF.

J is TRBJ2-7 and V is TRBV30; D is uncertain. V lost 1 base and J 3 bases, leaving 1 base between the germline ends. The germline CDR1 and CDR2 sequences are GTSNPN and SVGIG (reference sequence). The CDR3 length is 10 residues. CDR3 sequence (DNA): TGTGCCTGGAGTGGCTACGAGCAGTACTTC. Translated: CAWSGYEQYF. Full variable domain (remainder filled in from reference TRBV30 and TRBJ2-7): SQTIHQWPATLVQPVGSPLSLECTVEGTSNPNLYWYRQAAGRGLQLLFYSVGIGQISSEVPQNLSASRPQDRQFILSSKKLLLSDSGFYLCAWSGYEQYFGPGTRLTVT.

This clonotype was observed a handful of times. The V gene is TRBV12-5, the J gene TRBJ2-3, with D perhaps matching TRBD1 or TRBD2 (5 bases each). The V end lost 6 bases, the J end lost 1 base, and 11 bases lay between the germline ends. Germline CDR1 reads LGHNT; CDR2 reads FRNRAP. CDR3 size: 14 residues. CDR3 nucleotide sequence: TGTGCTAGTGGGGACGGGACGCGCACAGATACGCAGTATTTT. Amino acids: CASGDGTRTDTQYF.

This clonotype has more than one count but fewer than ten. The CDR3 region has the DNA TGTGCCAGCAGCTTGGCGACTAGCGGGCAAGAGACCCAGTACTTC. Residues: CASSLATSGQETQYF. The chain is built from TRBV27 and TRBJ2-5, with 10 bases fitting TRBD2. The CDR3 covers 15 residues. V shed 6 bases, J shed 2 bases, and the junction held 6 bases outside the gene matches. Per germline, CDR1 MNHEY and CDR2 SMNVEV (reference sequence).